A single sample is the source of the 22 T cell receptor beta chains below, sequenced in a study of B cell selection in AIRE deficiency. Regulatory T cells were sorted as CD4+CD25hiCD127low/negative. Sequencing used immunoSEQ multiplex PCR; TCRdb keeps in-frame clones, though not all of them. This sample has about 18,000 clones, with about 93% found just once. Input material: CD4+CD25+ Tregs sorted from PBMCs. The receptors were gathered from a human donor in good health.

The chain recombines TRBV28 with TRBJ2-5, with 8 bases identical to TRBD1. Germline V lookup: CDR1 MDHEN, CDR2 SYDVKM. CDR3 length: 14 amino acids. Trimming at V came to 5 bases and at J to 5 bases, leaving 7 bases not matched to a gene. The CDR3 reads CASSGTGPWETQYF. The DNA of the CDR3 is TGTGCCAGCAGTGGGACAGGTCCCTGGGAGACCCAGTACTTC.

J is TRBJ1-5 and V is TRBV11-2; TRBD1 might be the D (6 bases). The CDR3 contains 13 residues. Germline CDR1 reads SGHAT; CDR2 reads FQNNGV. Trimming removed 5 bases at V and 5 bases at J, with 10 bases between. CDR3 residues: CASSQGSDQPQHF. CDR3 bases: TGTGCCAGCAGCCAGGGGAGCGATCAGCCCCAGCATTTT.

As DNA, the CDR3 is TGTGCCACCAGGACTAGTCCGAACGCAAATGAGCAGTTCTTC. This sequence encodes CATRTSPNANEQFF. J is TRBJ2-1 and V is TRBV15; D is perhaps TRBD2 (6 bases). V was trimmed by 6 bases and J by 7 bases, leaving 16 bases between them. The CDR3 covers 14 residues. Germline-derived CDR1 and CDR2 are LNHNV and YYDKDF (reference sequence).

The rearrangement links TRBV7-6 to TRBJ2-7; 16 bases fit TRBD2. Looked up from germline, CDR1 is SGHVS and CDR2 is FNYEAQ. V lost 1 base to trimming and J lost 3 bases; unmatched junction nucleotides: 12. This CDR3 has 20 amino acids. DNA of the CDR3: TGTGCCAGCAGCTTAGAGGGCAGGGGACTAGCGGGAGGGGGTTACTACGAGCAGTACTTC. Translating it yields CASSLEGRGLAGGGYYEQYF.

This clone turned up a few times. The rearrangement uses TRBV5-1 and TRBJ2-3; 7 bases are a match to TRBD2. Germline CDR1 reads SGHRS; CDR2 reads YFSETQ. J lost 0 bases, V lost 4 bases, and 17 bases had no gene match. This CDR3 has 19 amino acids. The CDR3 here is CASSRLAKVRGNSTDTQYF. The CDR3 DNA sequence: TGCGCCAGCAGCAGACTAGCAAAGGTACGCGGAAATAGCACAGATACGCAGTATTTT.

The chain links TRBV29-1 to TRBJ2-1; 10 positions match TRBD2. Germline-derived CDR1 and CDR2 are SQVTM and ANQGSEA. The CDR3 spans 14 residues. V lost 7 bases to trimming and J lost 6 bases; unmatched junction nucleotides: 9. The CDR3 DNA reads TGCAGCGCCGCACCGGGACTAGCGACCAATGAGCAGTTCTTC. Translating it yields CSAAPGLATNEQFF.

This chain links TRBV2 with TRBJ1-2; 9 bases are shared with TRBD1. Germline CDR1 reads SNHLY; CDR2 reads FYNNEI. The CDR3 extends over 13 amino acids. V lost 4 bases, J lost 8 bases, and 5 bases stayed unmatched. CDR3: CASSAGQGLGYTF. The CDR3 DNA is TGTGCCAGCAGTGCCGGACAGGGGTTGGGCTACACCTTC.

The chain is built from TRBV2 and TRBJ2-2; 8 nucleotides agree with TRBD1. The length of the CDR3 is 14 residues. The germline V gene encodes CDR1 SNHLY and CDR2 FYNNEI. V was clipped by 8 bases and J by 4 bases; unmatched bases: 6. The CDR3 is CASGWDRSTGELFF. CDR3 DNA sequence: TGTGCCAGCGGGTGGGACAGGAGCACCGGGGAGCTGTTTTTT.

CDR3 nucleotide sequence: TGTGCCAGCAGCGCCGGGGCTAGCGGGAGCGATATAGATACGCAGTATTTT. Protein product: CASSAGASGSDIDTQYF. The V call is TRBV9, the J call TRBJ2-3; 10 positions agree with TRBD2. CDR3 length equals 17 residues. Germline V lookup: CDR1 SGDLS, CDR2 YYNGEE. The V and J ends lost 3 bases and 5 bases, in that order; junction bases with no gene match: 12.

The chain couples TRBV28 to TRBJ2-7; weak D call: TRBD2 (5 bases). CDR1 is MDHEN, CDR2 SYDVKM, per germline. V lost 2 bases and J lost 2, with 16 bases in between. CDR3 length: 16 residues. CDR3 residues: CASSLIGGLLTYEQYF. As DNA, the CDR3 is TGTGCCAGCAGTTTAATCGGCGGGCTGTTGACCTACGAGCAGTACTTC.

CDR3 sequence (DNA): TGTGCCAGCTCAGTGGGGTTTACAGGGCCCCCCTACGAGCAGTACTTC. Protein: CASSVGFTGPPYEQYF. This rearrangement joins TRBV18 to TRBJ2-7, with a weak D call TRBD1 (6 bases). The V gene lost 5 bases and the J gene lost 2 bases, with 19 bases spanning the gap. The germline V gene has CDR1 KGHSH and CDR2 LQKENI. The CDR3 length is 16 residues. The variable domain in full, with the rest retrieved from reference TRBV18 and TRBJ2-7, is NAGVMQNPRHLVRRRGQEARLRCSPMKGHSHVYWYRQLPEEGLKFMVYLQKENIIDESGMPKERFSAEFPKEGPSILRIQQVVRGDSAAYFCASSVGFTGPPYEQYFGPGTRLTVT.

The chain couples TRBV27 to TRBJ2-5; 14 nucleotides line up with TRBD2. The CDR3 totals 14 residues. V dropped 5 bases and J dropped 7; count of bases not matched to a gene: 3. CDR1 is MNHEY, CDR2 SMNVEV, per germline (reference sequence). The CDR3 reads CASSQTSGRVTQYF. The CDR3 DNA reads TGTGCCAGCAGTCAGACTAGCGGGAGGGTGACCCAGTACTTC.

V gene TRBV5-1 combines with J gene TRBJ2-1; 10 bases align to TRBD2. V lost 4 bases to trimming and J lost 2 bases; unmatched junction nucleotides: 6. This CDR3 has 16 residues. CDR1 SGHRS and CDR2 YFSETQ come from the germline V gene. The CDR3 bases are TGCGCCAGCAGCCAAACTGGACTAGCGGCCTACAATGAGCAGTTCTTC. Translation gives CASSQTGLAAYNEQFF.

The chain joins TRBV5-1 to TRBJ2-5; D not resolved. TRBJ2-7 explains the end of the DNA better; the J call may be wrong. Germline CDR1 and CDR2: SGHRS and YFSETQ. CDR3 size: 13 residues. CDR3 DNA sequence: TGCGCCAGCAGCTTGGACCCTTTCTACGAGCAGTACTTC. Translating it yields CASSLDPFYEQYF.

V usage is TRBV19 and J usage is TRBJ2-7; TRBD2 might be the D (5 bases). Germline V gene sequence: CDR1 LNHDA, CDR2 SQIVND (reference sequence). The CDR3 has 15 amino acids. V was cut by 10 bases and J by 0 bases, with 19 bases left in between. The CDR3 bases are TGTGCCACCGTTCATTGGAGAACTAGCTCCTACGAGCAGTACTTC. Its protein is CATVHWRTSSYEQYF. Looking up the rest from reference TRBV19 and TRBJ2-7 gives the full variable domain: DGGITQSPKYLFRKEGQNVTLSCEQNLNHDAMYWYRQDPGQGLRLIYYSQIVNDFQKGDIAEGYSVSREKKESFPLTVTSAQKNPTAFYLCATVHWRTSSYEQYFGPGTRLTVT.

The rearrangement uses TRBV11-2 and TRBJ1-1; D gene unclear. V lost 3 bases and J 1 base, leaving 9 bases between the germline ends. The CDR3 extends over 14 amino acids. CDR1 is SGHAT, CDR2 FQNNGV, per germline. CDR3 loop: CASSFAQTNTEAFF. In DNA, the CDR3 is TGTGCCAGCAGCTTCGCACAAACGAACACTGAAGCTTTCTTT.

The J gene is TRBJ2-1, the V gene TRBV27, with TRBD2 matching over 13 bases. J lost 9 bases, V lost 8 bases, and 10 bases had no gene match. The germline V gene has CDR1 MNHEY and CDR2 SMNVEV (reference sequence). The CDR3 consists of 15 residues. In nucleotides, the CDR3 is TGTGCCAGCCAGGGACTAGCGGGAACCAACTCTGAGCAGTTCTTC. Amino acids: CASQGLAGTNSEQFF.

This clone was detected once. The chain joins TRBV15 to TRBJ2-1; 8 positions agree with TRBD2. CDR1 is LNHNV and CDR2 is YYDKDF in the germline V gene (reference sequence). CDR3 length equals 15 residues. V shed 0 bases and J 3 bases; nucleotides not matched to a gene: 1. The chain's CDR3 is CATSRDLAGYNEQFF. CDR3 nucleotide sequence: TGTGCCACCAGCAGAGATCTAGCGGGCTACAATGAGCAGTTCTTC.

The CDR3 sequence: CASSVGLAGLSYNEQFF. For the CDR3, the DNA is TGTGCCAGCAGCGTGGGACTAGCGGGCCTCTCCTACAATGAGCAGTTCTTC. The chain joins TRBV9 to TRBJ2-1; TRBD2 matches 12 bases. CDR1 and CDR2 from the germline V gene are SGDLS and YYNGEE. J gave up 0 bases and V 2 bases, and 3 bases lay outside the gene matches. The CDR3 runs to 17 residues.

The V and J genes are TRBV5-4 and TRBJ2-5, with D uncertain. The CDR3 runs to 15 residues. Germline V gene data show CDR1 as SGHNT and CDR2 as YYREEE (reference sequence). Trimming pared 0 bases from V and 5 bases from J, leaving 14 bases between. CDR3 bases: TGTGCCAGCAGCTTGGGGGCTGGGCTATGGGAGACCCAGTACTTC. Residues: CASSLGAGLWETQYF.

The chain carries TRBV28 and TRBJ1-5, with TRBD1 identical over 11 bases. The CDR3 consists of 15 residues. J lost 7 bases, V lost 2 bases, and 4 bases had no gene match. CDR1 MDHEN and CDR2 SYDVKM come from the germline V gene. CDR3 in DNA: TGTGCCAGCAGTTTAGGGACAGGGGGGTGGCAGCCCCAGCATTTT. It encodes CASSLGTGGWQPQHF.

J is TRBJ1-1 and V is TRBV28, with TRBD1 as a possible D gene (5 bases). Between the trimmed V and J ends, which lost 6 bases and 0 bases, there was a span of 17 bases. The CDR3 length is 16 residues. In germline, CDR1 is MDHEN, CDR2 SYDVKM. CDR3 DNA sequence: TGTGCCAGCAGCAGCTTTTGGTCCAGGGTGAACACTGAAGCTTTCTTT. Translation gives CASSSFWSRVNTEAFF.